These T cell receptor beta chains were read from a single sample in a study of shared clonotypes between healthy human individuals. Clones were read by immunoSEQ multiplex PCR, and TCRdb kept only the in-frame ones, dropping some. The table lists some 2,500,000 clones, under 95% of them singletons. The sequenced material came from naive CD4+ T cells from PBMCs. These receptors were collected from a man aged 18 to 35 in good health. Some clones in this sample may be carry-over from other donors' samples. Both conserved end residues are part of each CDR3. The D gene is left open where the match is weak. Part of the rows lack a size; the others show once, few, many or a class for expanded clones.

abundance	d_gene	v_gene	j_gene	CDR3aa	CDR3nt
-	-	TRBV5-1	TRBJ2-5	CASSLGGSGSQETQYF	TGCGCCAGCAGCTTGGGGGGGTCAGGATCCCAAGAGACCCAGTACTTC
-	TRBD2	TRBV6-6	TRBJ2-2	CASSREGPGELFF	TGTGCCAGCAGTCGGGAGGGCCCCGGGGAGCTGTTTTTT
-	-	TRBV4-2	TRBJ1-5	CASSQGNTGRQPQHF	TGTGCCAGCAGCCAAGGAAATACAGGGCGTCAGCCCCAGCATTTT
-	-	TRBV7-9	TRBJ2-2	CASSLWGSDTGELFF	TGTGCCAGCAGCTTATGGGGCTCCGACACCGGGGAGCTGTTTTTT
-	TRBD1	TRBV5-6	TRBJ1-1	CASRPRQGALAEAFF	TGTGCCAGCAGACCTAGACAGGGGGCGTTGGCTGAAGCTTTCTTT
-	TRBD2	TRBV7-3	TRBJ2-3	CASSLIASGSDTQYF	TGTGCCAGCAGCTTGATCGCTAGCGGCTCAGATACGCAGTATTTT
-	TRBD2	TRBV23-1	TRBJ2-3	CASRLAGTDTQYF	TGCGCCAGCAGACTAGCGGGCACAGATACGCAGTATTTT
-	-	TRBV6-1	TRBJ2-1	CASSEQRVSNEQFF	TGTGCCAGCAGTGAACAGCGGGTCTCAAATGAGCAGTTCTTC
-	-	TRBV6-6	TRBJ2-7	CASRIYLGYEQYF	TGTGCCAGCAGAATCTATCTAGGCTACGAGCAGTACTTC
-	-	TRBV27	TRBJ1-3	CASSLSRTLSGNTIYF	TGTGCCAGCAGTTTATCCAGGACCCTCTCTGGAAACACCATATATTTT
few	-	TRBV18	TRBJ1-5	CASSPQGLNQPQHF	TGTGCCAGCTCACCTCAGGGGCTCAATCAGCCCCAGCATTTT
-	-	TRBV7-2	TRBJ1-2	CASSFRDYGYTF	TGTGCCAGCAGCTTCCGGGACTATGGCTACACCTTC
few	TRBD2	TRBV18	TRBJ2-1	CASSATSGYNEQFF	TGTGCCAGCTCGGCAACTAGCGGGTACAATGAGCAGTTCTTC
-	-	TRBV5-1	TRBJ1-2	CASSLSRADYGYTF	TGCGCCAGCAGCTTGTCCAGGGCGGACTATGGCTACACCTTC